This T cell receptor beta chain was captured in a study of blood T cells in healthy people across ages. Study overall: The capture of about one barcoded beta molecule per two T cells was achieved by template switching.

Germline values: CDR1 MNHNS, CDR2 SASEGT. The CDR3 spans 17 residues. To note about this clonotype: The junction departs from germline at one end; a sequencing error may be responsible.

With a J-beta primer mix and a sample-barcoded 5' primer, a second PCR ran about 7 to 12 cycles. TCRdb analysed the 5' RACE reads with MiXCR anew, one entry per CDR3 protein. This repertoire shows more than 800,000 distinct CDR3 sequences, 25% to 35% found once; its top ten account for roughly a sixth. The chain combines TRBV6-1 with TRBJ1-5; no clear D gene. Sequencing was done on a sample of blood. The TCR sequence derives from an elderly woman in good health. The CDR3 loop reads CASSPRTVRVGNQSQHF. The CDR3 region has the DNA TGTGCCAGCAGTCCCCGGACGGTTCGCGTGGGCAATCAGTCCCAGCATTTT.